This TCR beta chain was documented in a study of tumor-infiltrating lymphocytes in oesophageal squamous cell carcinoma. The ends lost 4 bases at V and 0 bases at J; junction bases unmatched: 4. The CDR3 length is 15 residues. Germline V gene sequence: CDR1 SGHVS, CDR2 FNYEAQ. One entry per CDR3 protein, called by TCRdb with MiXCR from the reads. Of roughly 12,000 distinct CDR3 sequences in the sample, roughly 60% were seen once. The sample comprised blood. The TCR was taken from a female donor with esophageal squamous cell carcinoma. The V and J genes are TRBV7-6 and TRBJ2-7, with 9 nucleotides matching TRBD1. The CDR3 bases are TGTGCCAGCAGCTCAGGGACAGGGAGCTCCTACGAGCAGTACTTC. Translated, it gives CASSSGTGSSYEQYF.